This entry features one TCR beta chain sequence. This sample was included in a study of blood T cell repertoires in COVID-19. The wider study: T cells, B-cell-depleted T cells, or PBMCs provided the cDNA or gDNA that served as material.

The junction had 6 bases not matched to a gene; V was cut back by 0 bases and J by 8 bases. The CDR3 loop spans 15 amino acids. The germline V gene encodes CDR1 MNHNS and CDR2 SASEGT. During active infection, Seattle patients enrolled and were then monitored through disease. Authors' methods: It was from reference gene primer amplification that nucleated cell counts were estimated. Generated by immunoSEQ multiplex PCR, the TCRdb table keeps only in-frame clones and is missing some. The V and J calls and clone size come from that table; D and trimming were worked out from the DNA. The sample shows tens of thousands of clones, roughly 89% of them seen only once.

The TCR originated in a man aged 35 to 55 with COVID-19, enrolled during active disease. This chain connects TRBV6-1 to TRBJ1-3, with 8 bases matching TRBD1. Sequencing was performed on peripheral blood. CDR3: CASSEATGGFDTIYF. The CDR3 DNA sequence: TGTGCCAGCAGTGAAGCAACAGGGGGTTTTGACACCATATATTTT.